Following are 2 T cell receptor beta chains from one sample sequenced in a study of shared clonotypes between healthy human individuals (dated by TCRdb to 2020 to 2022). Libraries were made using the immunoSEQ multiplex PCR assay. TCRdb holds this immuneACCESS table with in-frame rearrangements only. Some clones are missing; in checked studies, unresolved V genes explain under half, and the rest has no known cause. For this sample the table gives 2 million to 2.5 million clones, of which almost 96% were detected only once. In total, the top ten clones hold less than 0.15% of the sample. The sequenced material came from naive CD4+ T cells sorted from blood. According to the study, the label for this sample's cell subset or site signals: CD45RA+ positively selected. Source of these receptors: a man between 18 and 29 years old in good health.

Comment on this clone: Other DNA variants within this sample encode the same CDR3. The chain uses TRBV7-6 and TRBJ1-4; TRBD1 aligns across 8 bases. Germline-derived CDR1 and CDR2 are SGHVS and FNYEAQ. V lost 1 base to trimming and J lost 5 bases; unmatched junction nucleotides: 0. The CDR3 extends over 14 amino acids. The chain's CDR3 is CASSLGQGNEKLFF. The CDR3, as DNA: TGTGCCAGCAGCTTAGGACAGGGGAATGAAAAACTGTTTTTT.

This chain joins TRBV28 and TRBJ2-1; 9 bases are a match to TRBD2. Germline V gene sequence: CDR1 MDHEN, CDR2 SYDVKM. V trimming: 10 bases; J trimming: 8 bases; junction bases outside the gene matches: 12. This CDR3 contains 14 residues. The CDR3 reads CATLSGGPVDEQFF. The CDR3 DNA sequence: TGTGCCACCCTAAGCGGGGGGCCCGTGGATGAGCAGTTCTTC.